These 12 T cell receptor beta chains share one sample of origin, sequenced in a study of T cells after yellow fever vaccination. TCRdb re-called the 5' RACE reads through MiXCR, storing one row per CDR3 protein. The sample yields 100,000 or so distinct CDR3 sequences, about 8.4% seen once. Sample: CD8+ T cells not binding an NS4B(214-222) dextramer, sorted from PBMCs, taken about 2 weeks after the first yellow fever vaccination. The receptors originated from a man between 18 and 29 years old who received the YFV17D yellow fever vaccine.

CDR3 amino acids: CASSYGGPPYNEQFF. The CDR3, as DNA: TGTGCCAGCAGTTACGGCGGGCCCCCCTACAATGAGCAGTTCTTC. The chain has TRBV6-5 and TRBJ2-1, with D perhaps TRBD2 (5 bases). Per the germline V gene, CDR1 is MNHEY and CDR2 is SVGAGI. The V and J ends lost 2 bases and 2 bases respectively, with 10 bases between them. The CDR3 length is 15 residues.

This clonotype was recorded a few times. The V and J genes are TRBV29-1 and TRBJ1-2; a weak D match, TRBD1 (5 bases). Germline V CDR1 and CDR2: SQVTM, ANQGSEA. V lost 5 bases and J lost 5, with 21 bases in between. The CDR3 length is 15 residues. The CDR3 bases are TGCAGCGTTTACCCTACCTCAGGGACCTTTTATGGCTACACCTTC. Protein: CSVYPTSGTFYGYTF.

This clonotype was observed many times. The chain recombines TRBV6-6 with TRBJ2-1; 7 nucleotides line up with TRBD2. In germline, CDR1 is MNHNY, CDR2 SVGAGI (reference sequence). The CDR3 is made up of 11 amino acids. The CDR3 DNA is TGTGTGGGGGGGAACTACAATGAGCAGTTCTTC. Translation gives CVGGNYNEQFF.

This clonotype was seen more than once but under ten times. The chain joins TRBV9 to TRBJ2-3; 12 bases match TRBD2. The germline V gene has CDR1 SGDLS and CDR2 YYNGEE. The CDR3 runs 16 residues. V trimming: 3 bases; J trimming: 2 bases; junction bases outside the gene matches: 4. The CDR3 bases are TGTGCCAGCAGCGGACCTAGCGGGGGGGACACAGATACGCAGTATTTT. Translating it yields CASSGPSGGDTDTQYF.

The chain links TRBV11-2 to TRBJ2-3; the D gene is possibly TRBD2 (6 bases). Germline values: CDR1 SGHAT, CDR2 FQNNGV. This CDR3 region has 15 residues. V was pared by 2 bases and J by 5 bases, with 14 bases between. CDR3 sequence reads: CASSLWGSAGDTQYF. In nucleotides, the CDR3 is TGTGCCAGCAGCTTATGGGGTTCAGCGGGAGATACGCAGTATTTT.

The chain employs TRBV5-6 and TRBJ2-5; the D is unclear. CDR3 size: 13 residues. Germline lookup yields CDR1 SGHDT and CDR2 YYEEEE. V lost 0 bases to trimming and J lost 12 bases, with 15 bases between them. The CDR3 DNA is TGTGCCAGCAGCTTGGGCGGCGGAGCGAAGGAGTACTTC. Translated, it gives CASSLGGGAKEYF.

This clonotype came up a few times. The chain uses TRBV7-6 and TRBJ2-3; TRBD1 agrees at 10 bases. The CDR3 totals 14 residues. Unmatched junction bases numbered 4, after V lost 4 bases and J lost 6 bases. Germline loops: CDR1 SGHVS, CDR2 FNYEAQ. The CDR3 is CASSSGQGLDTQYF. The CDR3 DNA follows: TGTGCCAGCAGCTCGGGACAGGGGCTCGATACGCAGTATTTT.

This clonotype was recorded at least ten times. The V gene is TRBV6-2 or TRBV6-3, the J gene TRBJ1-2; D unresolved. The V gene lost 2 bases and the J gene lost 4 bases, with 14 bases spanning the gap. Germline-derived CDR1 and CDR2 are MNHEY and SVGEGT. The CDR3 is made up of 15 amino acids. The CDR3 loop is CASSYGITVSYGYTF. CDR3 sequence (DNA): TGTGCCAGCAGTTACGGCATAACCGTGAGCTATGGCTACACCTTC.

The chain is built from TRBV3-1 and TRBJ2-2; unclear D gene. Germline V gene data show CDR1 as LGHDT and CDR2 as YNNKEL (reference sequence). The CDR3 covers 17 residues. Trimming removed 6 bases at V and 2 bases at J, with 19 bases between. The CDR3 sequence is CASRRNPTLVNTGELFF. Written as DNA, the CDR3 is TGTGCCAGCAGGCGAAACCCGACTCTAGTCAACACCGGGGAGCTGTTTTTT.

This clonotype was picked up a small number of times. The CDR3 loop reads CATGPSGGAAKNIQYF. The CDR3 coding sequence is TGTGCCACCGGCCCTAGCGGGGGGGCGGCCAAAAACATTCAGTACTTC. The rearrangement joins TRBV15 to TRBJ2-4; 12 bases fit TRBD2. The CDR3 loop spans 16 amino acids. Trimming cost V 8 bases and J 1 base; bases outside gene matches: 6. The germline V gene has CDR1 LNHNV and CDR2 YYDKDF (reference sequence).

This clonotype was observed a few times. The V gene is TRBV12-3 or TRBV12-4, the J gene TRBJ1-2; D is uncertain. This CDR3 has 14 residues. V was clipped by 0 bases and J by 4 bases, with 9 bases between them. The CDR3 sequence is CASSLASTAYGYTF. The DNA for the CDR3 is TGTGCCAGCAGTTTAGCGAGCACAGCCTATGGCTACACCTTC.

As for this clonotype: At one end, the junction sequence differs from germline, possibly due to a read error. This rearrangement joins TRBV20-1 to TRBJ2-1; TRBD2 matches 13 bases. The CDR3 contains 18 residues. Germline V CDR1 and CDR2: DFQATT, SNEGSKA (reference sequence). Here the CDR3 DNA reads TGCTGTGCTAGAGATCTGGGACTAGCGGGGCTACACTACAATGAGCAGTTCTTC. This encodes CCARDLGLAGLHYNEQFF.